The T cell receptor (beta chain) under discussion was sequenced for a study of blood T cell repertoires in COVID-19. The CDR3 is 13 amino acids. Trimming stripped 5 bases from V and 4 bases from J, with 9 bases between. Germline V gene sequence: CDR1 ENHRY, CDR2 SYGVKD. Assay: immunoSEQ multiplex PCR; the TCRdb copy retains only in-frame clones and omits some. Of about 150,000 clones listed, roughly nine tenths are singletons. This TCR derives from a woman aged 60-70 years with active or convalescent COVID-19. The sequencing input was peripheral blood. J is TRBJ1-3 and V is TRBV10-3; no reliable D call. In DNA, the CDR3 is TGTGCCATCAGTCCGTTGGCAGGAAACACCATATATTTT. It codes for CAISPLAGNTIYF.